The rows below give T cell receptor beta chains drawn from one sample of a study of shared clonotypes between healthy human individuals. This table comes from immunoSEQ multiplex PCR, and its TCRdb copy is limited to in-frame clones, with some not included. The sample carries about 380,000 clones, just over 95% recorded once. The sequenced sample consisted of memory CD8+ T cells sorted from blood. The receptors shown here come from a man aged 25-40 years in good health. Each CDR3 is given with its conserved first and last residue. Fields, in order: J gene, D gene, CDR3 length, clone size, V gene, CDR3 DNA, CDR3 protein. D genes are given only for firm matches. Expanded clones are given a class, and other clones once, few, many or no size at all.

TRBJ2-1 | NA | 17 | NA | TRBV2 | TGTGCCAGCCCGGGTTCCAGGTCCCCGGGCTCCTACAATGAGCAGTTCTTC | CASPGSRSPGSYNEQFF
TRBJ2-1 | TRBD2 | 15 | NA | TRBV13 | TGTGCCAGCAGCGGGACCGGGACTAGTTTGAATGAGCAGTTCTTC | CASSGTGTSLNEQFF
TRBJ2-1 | TRBD1 | 15 | NA | TRBV28 | TGTGCCAGCAGAACCACAGGGGGTGGGGTGGGTGAGCAGTTCTTC | CASRTTGGGVGEQFF
TRBJ2-2 | TRBD1 | 13 | NA | TRBV30 | TGTGCCTGGGGACAGGGGTGGATCGGGGAGCTGTTTTTT | CAWGQGWIGELFF
TRBJ2-1 | TRBD2 | 15 | NA | TRBV6-5 | TGTGCCAGCAGAGGACTAGCGGGATATTACAATGAGCAGTTCTTC | CASRGLAGYYNEQFF
TRBJ1-5 | TRBD1 | 15 | NA | TRBV30 | TGTGCCTGGAGTGTAAGGGGGCTGAGCAATCAGCCCCAGCATTTT | CAWSVRGLSNQPQHF
TRBJ1-1 | TRBD1 | 16 | once | TRBV10-3 | TGTGCCATCAGTGAAGGGGACAGGGGTACGAACACTGAAGCTTTCTTT | CAISEGDRGTNTEAFF
TRBJ2-6 | NA | 15 | NA | TRBV5-4 | TGTGCCAGCAGCTTGCGGGCCTCTGGGGCCAACGTCCTGACTTTC | CASSLRASGANVLTF
TRBJ2-1 | TRBD2 | 18 | NA | TRBV5-1 | TGCGCCAGCAGCGCCGGACTAGCAGGAGGGAACTCCTACAATGAGCAGTTCTTC | CASSAGLAGGNSYNEQFF
TRBJ2-1 | TRBD2 | 15 | NA | TRBV7-9 | TGTGCCAGCAGCCTCTTAGCGGGAGGGAATCTTCCGCAGTTCTTC | CASSLLAGGNLPQFF
TRBJ2-7 | NA | 13 | NA | TRBV18 | TGTGCCAGCTCATTCGACGGACACTACGAGCAGTACTTC | CASSFDGHYEQYF
TRBJ2-1 | NA | 11 | NA | TRBV20-1 | TGCAGTGCTAGGCTACTTAATGAGCAGTTCTTC | CSARLLNEQFF
TRBJ2-7 | NA | 18 | NA | TRBV7-6 | TGTGCCAGCAGCCATGAAGTAGGGTCTCTAACTCCCTTTTACGAGCAGTACTTC | CASSHEVGSLTPFYEQYF
TRBJ2-7 | NA | 15 | NA | TRBV21-1 | TGTGCCAGCAGCAGGCGGGCAGGGGGCGTCTACGAGCAGTACTTC | CASSRRAGGVYEQYF
TRBJ2-5 | TRBD1 | 12 | NA | TRBV30 | TGTGCCTGGAGCTCACAGGGGGAGACCCAGTACTTC | CAWSSQGETQYF
TRBJ1-4 | NA | 14 | NA | TRBV25-1 | TGTGCCAGCAGTCGTAGGGGGGGGAATGAAAAACTGTTTTTT | CASSRRGGNEKLFF
TRBJ1-3 | NA | 15 | NA | TRBV5-4 | TGTGCCAGCAGCCCCGGGACAACCTCTGGAAACACCATATATTTT | CASSPGTTSGNTIYF
TRBJ2-7 | NA | 14 | NA | TRBV28 | TGTGCCAGCAGTTTACGTCCGGTTTCCTACGAGCAGTACTTC | CASSLRPVSYEQYF
TRBJ2-5 | TRBD1 | 14 | NA | TRBV28 | TGTGCCAGCAGTTTTGACAGGGGCCGGGAGACCCAGTACTTC | CASSFDRGRETQYF
TRBJ2-7 | TRBD2 | 14 | NA | TRBV6-5 | TGTGCCAGCAGGACCGCGGGAGGGGCCTACGAGCAGTACTTC | CASRTAGGAYEQYF
TRBJ2-1 | NA | 14 | NA | TRBV4-1 | TGCGCCAGCAGCCAAGTAGTTAGGGGACATGAGCAGTTCTTC | CASSQVVRGHEQFF
TRBJ1-1 | NA | 12 | NA | TRBV6-5 | TGTGCCAGCAGTCCCGGCCACCTTGAAGCTTTCTTT | CASSPGHLEAFF
TRBJ1-1 | NA | 10 | NA | TRBV20-1 | TGCAGTGCTGACAACACTGAAGCTTTCTTT | CSADNTEAFF
TRBJ1-1 | NA | 14 | NA | TRBV30 | TGTGCCTGGAGTCTGTTCGGGGGGAACACTGAAGCTTTCTTT | CAWSLFGGNTEAFF
TRBJ2-5 | NA | 15 | NA | TRBV10-3 | TGTGCCGCGGCCCCTCGGGATCGGGGTACGGAGACCCAGTACTTC | CAAAPRDRGTETQYF
TRBJ1-5 | TRBD1 | 15 | NA | TRBV10-2 | TGCGCCAGCAGTGAGCCGGACAGGAGCAATCAGCCCCAGCATTTT | CASSEPDRSNQPQHF
TRBJ2-3 | TRBD2 | 17 | NA | TRBV15 | TGTGCCACCAGCAGATTCTTAGCGGGAGGCCACACAGATACGCAGTATTTT | CATSRFLAGGHTDTQYF
TRBJ2-5 | NA | 14 | NA | TRBV6-5 | TGTGCCAGCAGTTACTCGGGCAGGGGAGAGACCCAGTACTTC | CASSYSGRGETQYF